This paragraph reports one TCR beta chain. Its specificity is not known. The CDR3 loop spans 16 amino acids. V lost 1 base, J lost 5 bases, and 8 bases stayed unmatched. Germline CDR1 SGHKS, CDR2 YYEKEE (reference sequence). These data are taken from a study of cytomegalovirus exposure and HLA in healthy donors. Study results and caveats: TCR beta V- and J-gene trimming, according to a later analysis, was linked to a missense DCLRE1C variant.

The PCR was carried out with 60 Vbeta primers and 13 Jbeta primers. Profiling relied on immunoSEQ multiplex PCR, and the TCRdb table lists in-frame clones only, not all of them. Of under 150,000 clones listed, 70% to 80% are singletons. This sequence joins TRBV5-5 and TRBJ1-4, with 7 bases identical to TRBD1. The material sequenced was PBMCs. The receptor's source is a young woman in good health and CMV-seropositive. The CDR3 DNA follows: TGTGCCAGCAGCTTGAGTCCGGGACAGCAGAATGAAAAACTGTTTTTT. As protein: CASSLSPGQQNEKLFF.